The rows below give T cell receptor beta chains drawn from one sample of a study of blood T cell repertoires in COVID-19. The method was immunoSEQ multiplex PCR; TCRdb's version includes in-frame clones alone and lacks a portion of them. The table has around 64,000 clones, under 90% seen once. Input material: peripheral blood. All receptors derive from a man aged 50-60 years with active COVID-19. Both conserved end residues are part of each CDR3. The D gene is left open where the match is weak. For some rows the clone size is stated as once, few or many, or as a class when expanded; others skip it.

j_gene	d_gene	abundance	v_gene	CDR3aa	CDR3nt
TRBJ2-3	-	once	TRBV19	CASSIQWAADTQYF	TGTGCCAGTAGTATACAGTGGGCCGCAGATACGCAGTATTTT
TRBJ2-1	TRBD2	-	TRBV30	CASQAGGRINEQFF	TGTGCAAGTCAGGCGGGCGGGAGAATCAATGAGCAGTTCTTC
TRBJ2-1	TRBD2	-	TRBV12-5	CASGLALAGAYNEQFF	TGTGCTAGTGGTTTGGCACTAGCGGGAGCCTACAATGAGCAGTTCTTC
TRBJ2-7	TRBD2	once	TRBV13	CASSLGGGRRSYEQYF	TGTGCCAGCAGCTTAGGCGGGGGGAGACGGTCCTACGAGCAGTACTTC
TRBJ2-1	TRBD2	few	TRBV4-3	CASSQFLAGVSSYNEQFF	TGCGCCAGCAGCCAATTCCTAGCGGGAGTATCGTCCTACAATGAGCAGTTCTTC
TRBJ1-6	-	-	TRBV10-3	CAITIDQVSPLHF	TGTGCCATCACAATCGATCAGGTCTCACCCCTCCACTTT
TRBJ2-6	TRBD1	-	TRBV5-1	CASSSNRGPGANVLTF	TGCGCCAGCAGCTCCAACAGGGGGCCCGGGGCCAACGTCCTGACTTTC
TRBJ1-1	-	few	TRBV5-5	CASRWSEDTEAFF	TGTGCCAGCCGCTGGAGTGAGGACACTGAAGCTTTCTTT
TRBJ1-3	-	-	TRBV18	CASSPAGEENTIYF	TGTGCCAGCTCACCAGCAGGGGAAGAAAACACCATATATTTT
TRBJ2-3	TRBD2	-	TRBV7-7	CASSLAASGGASTQYF	TGTGCTAGCAGCTTAGCGGCCAGCGGGGGGGCCTCTACGCAGTATTTT
TRBJ2-7	TRBD2	-	TRBV19	CASSGGLARGYEQYF	TGTGCCAGTAGTGGAGGACTAGCAAGGGGATACGAGCAGTACTTC
TRBJ1-1	-	-	TRBV18	CASSPLGVRNTEAFF	TGTGCCAGCTCACCTCTAGGGGTTAGGAACACTGAAGCTTTCTTT